A single sample gave rise to the 14 T cell receptor beta chains below, sequenced in a study of molecular identifiers for immune sequencing clone quantification. TCRdb used MiXCR to reprocess the PCR reads, holding one entry per CDR3 protein. Altogether about 630,000 distinct CDR3 sequences are present, roughly 27% being singletons, with the ten largest covering about 0.84%. The sample taken for sequencing was naive CD8+ T cells from blood, with Jurkat cell RNA spiked in. As to subset: FACS-sorted CD8+CD4-CCR7+CD45RA+ naive T cells. These receptors were obtained from a human donor in good health. Some libraries in this study had Jurkat cell RNA spiked in.

A word on this clonotype: One end of the junction fails to match germline, which may point to a read error. The CDR3 is CARSVEGRGGAWDTQYF. In nucleotides, the CDR3 is TGTGCCCGCAGCGTAGAGGGTCGCGGGGGGGCTTGGGATACGCAGTATTTT. The chain carries TRBV9 and TRBJ2-3, with 9 bases matching TRBD2. The CDR3 is 17 amino acids. Germline lookup yields CDR1 SGDLS and CDR2 YYNGEE. Full variable domain (missing parts from reference TRBV9 and TRBJ2-3): DSGVTQTPKHLITATGQRVTLRCSPRSGDLSVYWYQQSLDQGLQFLIQYYNGEERAKGNILERFSAQQFPDLHSELNLSSLELGDSALYFCARSVEGRGGAWDTQYFGPGTRLTVL.

Comments on this clonotype: A much larger clone is a single base away; this may be a read error. This sequence joins TRBV2 and TRBJ1-5, with TRBD1 as a possible D gene (5 bases). The CDR3 runs to 13 residues. Germline CDR1 SNHLY, CDR2 FYNNEI. The chain's CDR3 is CVSNRGSIQPQHF. The CDR3 coding sequence is TGTGTCAGCAACCGGGGGTCGATTCAGCCCCAGCATTTT.

For this clonotype: One junction end does not reproduce the germline sequence, and a read error may be involved. The chain couples TRBV6-2 or TRBV6-3 to TRBJ2-1; 12 bases line up with TRBD2. Germline CDR1 is MNHEY and CDR2 is SVGEGT. The CDR3 covers 13 residues. CDR3 loop: CASSSRTSGTLGF. CDR3 in DNA: TGTGCCAGCAGTTCCAGGACTAGCGGGACCTTGGGCTTC.

This clonotype was seen many times. CDR3 nucleotide sequence: TGTGCCTGGAGTGTAGGGGGTAATGAAGCTTTCTTT. Residues: CAWSVGGNEAFF. V gene TRBV30 combines with J gene TRBJ1-1; TRBD1 is a possible D gene (6 bases). Germline V CDR1 and CDR2: GTSNPN, SVGIG (reference sequence). V lost 0 bases to trimming and J lost 7 bases, with 9 bases between them. There are 12 residues in the CDR3.

Turning to this clonotype: A much larger clone lies a single base off, so this may be a read error. The chain is built from TRBV30 and TRBJ2-3, with 7 nucleotides matching TRBD2. The junction had 4 bases not matched to a gene; V was cut back by 0 bases and J by 4 bases. There are 14 residues in the CDR3. Germline values: CDR1 GTSNPN, CDR2 SVGIG (reference sequence). CDR3 coding DNA: TGTGCCTGGAGTGTAACTAGCGAGGCAGATACGCAGTATTTT. It is translated as CAWSVTSEADTQYF.

At least ten counts were recorded for this clonotype. The chain uses TRBV7-8 and TRBJ1-4; D is possibly TRBD1 (6 bases). The V end was cut by 3 bases, the J end by 5 bases, with 19 bases between. Germline V gives CDR1 SGHVS, CDR2 FQNEAQ. The CDR3 is made up of 17 amino acids. In DNA form, the CDR3 reads TGTGCCAGCAGCTTGTCCAGGGGCTATAATCGAAATGAAAAACTGTTTTTT. This encodes CASSLSRGYNRNEKLFF.

Points on this clonotype: The junction differs from germline at one of its ends, possibly a read error. The V and J genes are TRBV28 and TRBJ2-1; 9 bases agree with TRBD2. From germline, CDR1 is MDHEN and CDR2 SYDVKM. CDR3 size: 18 residues. The CDR3 DNA is TGTGCCAGCAGTCCCCCCTACCACTTGGCGGGAGGGGATAGTGAGCAGTCCTTC. Translating gives CASSPPYHLAGGDSEQSF. The full variable domain, with the rest looked up from reference TRBV28 and TRBJ2-1, is DVKVTQSSRYLVKRTGEKVFLECVQDMDHENMFWYRQDPGLGLRLIYFSYDVKMKEKGDIPEGYSVSREKKERFSLILESASTNQTSMYLCASSPPYHLAGGDSEQSFGPGTRLTVL.

The table lists this clonotype with a count of one. A read error may explain this, as a much larger clone is one base away. The chain uses TRBV30 and TRBJ2-1, with a possible D match to TRBD1 (6 bases). The CDR3 sequence is 11 residues long. Germline V gene data show CDR1 as GTSNPN and CDR2 as SVGIG (reference sequence). CDR3 amino acids: CAWTGDNEQSF. CDR3 sequence (DNA): TGTGCCTGGACCGGGGACAATGAGCAGTCCTTC.

The rearrangement uses TRBV27 and TRBJ1-1; D gene unclear. The CDR3 spans 13 residues. Trimming removed 4 bases from V and 1 base from J, with 7 bases in between. From germline, CDR1 is MNHEY and CDR2 SMNVEV (reference sequence). The CDR3 DNA is TGTGCCAGCAGTTATCAACGGAACACTGAAGCTTTCTTT. Amino acid sequence: CASSYQRNTEAFF.

Comment on this clonotype: With a much larger clone just one base away, this may be a read error. The genes are TRBV9 and TRBJ2-3, with D perhaps TRBD2 (5 bases). This CDR3 is 14 amino acids long. CDR1 and CDR2 from the germline V gene are SGDLS and YYNGEE. The CDR3 nucleotides are TGTGCCAGCAGCGTAGGGCTAGCTCCAGATACGCAGTGTTTT. This sequence encodes CASSVGLAPDTQCF.

This clonotype was recorded a few times. The chain is built from TRBV27 and TRBJ2-7; D might be TRBD2 (5 bases). V was cut by 11 bases and J by 4 bases, with 12 bases left in between. Looked up from germline, CDR1 is MNHEY and CDR2 is SMNVEV (reference sequence). The CDR3 length is 11 residues. CDR3 region: CAVELVYEQYF. The CDR3 bases are TGTGCCGTCGAACTAGTTTACGAGCAGTACTTC.

This clonotype was seen more than once but under ten times. The rearrangement uses TRBV7-6 and TRBJ2-5; 7 bases are shared with TRBD2. The CDR3 length is 16 residues. The trim removed 2 bases at V and 4 bases at J, leaving 10 bases unmatched. Germline V gene data show CDR1 as SGHVS and CDR2 as FNYEAQ. The CDR3, as DNA: TGTGCCAGCAGCTTAAGATCAGCGGGGAAGGCAGAGACCCAGTACTTC. Translated, it gives CASSLRSAGKAETQYF.

This chain uses TRBV11-2 with TRBJ2-1, with D possibly being TRBD1 or TRBD2 (5 bases each). Trimming left V 3 bases short and J 9 bases short, with 12 bases between. The CDR3 has 13 residues. Germline V CDR1 and CDR2: SGHAT, FQNNGV. CDR3 DNA: TGTGCCAGCAGCTTTGCTGGGACCCCTGAGCAGTTCTTC. This sequence encodes CASSFAGTPEQFF.

In this sample, this clonotype turned up a few times. The chain employs TRBV6-1 and TRBJ1-3; perhaps TRBD1 as D (6 bases). The V and J ends lost 5 bases and 3 bases respectively, with 26 bases between them. CDR1 and CDR2 from the germline V gene are MNHNS and SASEGT. This CDR3 contains 19 residues. CDR3 sequence (DNA): TGTGCCAGCAGTCAGACCAACTATTGGGACACTCCGGTTGGAAACACCATATATTTT. Translation gives CASSQTNYWDTPVGNTIYF.